The rows below give T cell receptor beta chains drawn from one sample of a study of control samples from healthy donors and cancer patients. Profiled with immunoSEQ multiplex PCR; TCRdb holds only in-frame clones, not every one. The sample has 85,000 to 120,000 clones, just over 90% seen once; the top ten hold less than 2.5%. The sequenced sample consisted of blood. The receptors derive from a young woman in good health. The CDR3 runs from the conserved cysteine through the conserved F or W. Each record gives: clone size, D gene, J gene, V gene, CDR3 protein, CDR3 DNA. A D gene is named only where the DNA matches it firmly. Not every row has a clone size; where given, it reads once, few, many or a size class.

>-|TRBD2|TRBJ2-2|TRBV15
CAGTSGNTGELFF
TGTGCCGGGACTAGCGGCAACACCGGGGAGCTGTTTTTT
>-|-|TRBJ2-7|TRBV21-1
CASSRDRGCEQYF
TGTGCCAGCAGCAGGGACAGGGGTTGTGAGCAGTACTTC
>-|-|TRBJ2-3|TRBV5-6
CASSLELLAGTQYF
TGTGCCAGCAGCTTGGAATTACTAGCCGGTACGCAGTATTTT
>-|TRBD2|TRBJ2-2|TRBV4-3
CASSQVSSGRSSGELFF
TGCGCCAGCAGCCAAGTCAGTAGCGGGAGATCTTCCGGGGAGCTGTTTTTT
>-|-|TRBJ1-6|TRBV28
CASITENNSPLHF
TGTGCCAGCATTACAGAGAATAATTCACCCCTCCACTTT
>-|-|TRBJ2-7|TRBV30
CAWSGGGYEQYF
TGTGCCTGGAGCGGAGGGGGGTACGAGCAGTACTTC
>-|-|TRBJ2-5|TRBV5-6
CASRGWLTETQYF
TGTGCCAGCAGAGGGTGGCTGACCGAGACCCAGTACTTC
>few|-|TRBJ1-5|TRBV30
CAWSKTHMSNQPQHF
TGTGCCTGGAGTAAAACCCATATGAGCAATCAGCCCCAGCATTTT
>-|TRBD2|TRBJ2-1|TRBV19
CASSIGLAGGNEQFF
TGTGCCAGTAGTATAGGACTAGCGGGGGGCAATGAGCAGTTCTTC
>once|TRBD1|TRBJ1-4|TRBV28
CASNGQGDEKLFF
TGTGCCAGCAACGGACAGGGCGATGAAAAACTGTTTTTT
>-|-|TRBJ1-1|TRBV19
CASQLLMNTEAFF
TGTGCCAGTCAGTTGCTCATGAACACTGAAGCTTTCTTT
>-|-|TRBJ1-2|TRBV19
CASSLKGGPYGYTF
TGTGCCAGTAGTTTGAAGGGGGGGCCCTATGGCTACACCTTC
>-|-|TRBJ2-7|TRBV12-3/TRBV12-4
CASSLIGEQYF
TGTGCCAGCAGTTTGATAGGCGAGCAGTACTTC
>once|TRBD2|TRBJ2-1|TRBV6-5
CASSRGRAVDNEQFF
TGTGCCAGCAGTCGCGGGAGGGCCGTAGACAATGAGCAGTTCTTC
>-|-|TRBJ1-1|TRBV10-3
CAPERIAGMNTEAFF
TGTGCCCCGGAACGGATCGCCGGAATGAACACTGAAGCTTTCTTT
>-|-|TRBJ1-2|TRBV30
CAWGVWGNDLVGYGYTF
TGTGCCTGGGGAGTTTGGGGCAATGATTTAGTCGGGTATGGCTACACCTTC
>once|TRBD1|TRBJ1-5|TRBV29-1
CSVRLQGLGKPQHF
TGCAGCGTTAGGTTACAGGGGCTCGGGAAGCCCCAGCATTTT
>-|TRBD1|TRBJ1-4|TRBV5-1
CASTWGTGDEKLFF
TGCGCCAGCACCTGGGGGACAGGGGATGAAAAACTGTTTTTT
>-|-|TRBJ1-1|TRBV3-1/TRBV3-2
CASSQDFLAFF
TGTGCCAGCAGCCAAGATTTTTTAGCTTTCTTT
>-|TRBD2|TRBJ2-3|TRBV7-3
CASSSPRGAGGLSTDTQYF
TGTGCCAGCAGCTCCCCCCGGGGAGCGGGAGGGCTCAGCACAGATACGCAGTATTTT
>-|-|TRBJ1-5|TRBV19
CASSIYGRGGNQPQHF
TGTGCCAGTAGTATTTATGGGCGGGGGGGCAATCAGCCCCAGCATTTT
>-|-|TRBJ2-6|TRBV7-2
CASSSGGGTSGANVLTF
TGTGCCAGCAGCTCTGGGGGCGGAACCTCTGGGGCCAACGTCCTGACTTTC
>few|-|TRBJ1-4|TRBV6-6
CASSYRVRWLFF
TGTGCCAGCAGTTACCGAGTTAGGTGGCTGTTTTTT